Reported below is one TCR beta chain. Generated by immunoSEQ multiplex PCR, the TCRdb table keeps only in-frame clones and is missing some. The table includes 300,000 to 400,000 clones, more than 75% detected once. Germline CDR1 reads DFQATT; CDR2 reads SNEGSKA (reference sequence). The V segment lost 3 bases and the J segment 0 bases; nucleotides outside the gene matches: 6. This CDR3 region has 17 residues. This specimen comes from a study of blood T cell repertoires in COVID-19. The V and J genes are TRBV20-1 and TRBJ2-1, with TRBD1 matching over 12 bases. The sample taken for sequencing was peripheral blood. The source of this sequence is a woman aged 18-35 years who had recovered from COVID-19. CDR3 residues: CSASGTGGRSSYNEQFF. DNA of the CDR3: TGCAGTGCTAGTGGGACAGGGGGCAGGAGCTCCTACAATGAGCAGTTCTTC.